The subject of this entry is one TCR beta chain. This clone's antigen is unknown. Nothing much larger sits one base from this clone, and base qualities are not available. The data originate from a study of beta chain features in type 1 diabetes (dated by TCRdb to 2016 to 2019). For context, the study as a whole: Mean age, gender distribution, total cell number and subset yield were not different between patients and healthy donors. Regulatory and stem cell-like memory subsets were obtained from only 8 patients and about eight healthy donors, while naive and central memory subsets were obtained from all 30 or so donors. A total of 107,917,701 sorted cells were examined across all samples, and the number of cells per subset was strongly correlated with RNA yield. In the study, TCRB repertoires of sorted circulating CD4+ T cell subsets from recently diagnosed type 1 diabetes patients were compared with those of matched healthy donors. The investigation overall reported the following: Patients with type 1 diabetes made fewer insertions and deleted more nucleotides at VDJ recombination sites, implying thymic rearrangement abnormalities. A moderate but significant shortening of TCRB CDR3 length was observed in type 1 diabetes patients in all four CD4+ subsets. Shorter templates might be favored by PCR, yet because patient and control samples were amplified and corrected together, any such skew would affect both groups equally. Because the HLA sub-analyses included only small numbers of individuals, any influence of HLA type on TCRB rearrangement was left unresolved. Because cDNA rather than genomic DNA was sequenced, highly expressing activated cells could have been over-represented, although no difference in activation and CD3 levels was found between groups. The naive, central memory and regulatory TCRB repertoires appeared to resemble one another more closely among patients than among healthy donors.

The CDR3 contains 17 residues, cysteine and phenylalanine counted. The entry retains the CDR3 DNA only, 51 bases that are in frame from base 1. Unmatched junction bases come to 14, with V trimmed by 0 bases and J by 3 bases. The germline V gene (reference sequence) specifies GTSNPN as CDR1 and SVGIG as CDR2. A single peripheral blood draw of around 0.11 L on average was collected from each donor into heparinised tubes. Naive, central memory, regulatory and stem cell-like memory CD4+ T cells were sorted on a BD FACSAria II using a panel including CD45RO, CCR7, CD25, CD127, CD95 and CD27. A purity above 95% was achieved for all sorted populations. Right away, PBMCs were isolated by Lymphoprep density gradient centrifugation and were stained directly, with no culture step. To minimize batch effects, samples were stained and sorted in pairs, one healthy donor with one patient per experiment. All of the isolated RNA was reverse transcribed with the High Capacity cDNA Reverse Transcription Kit, so expressed TCRB transcripts were sequenced. Deep immunoSEQ sequencing was performed on naive, central memory and regulatory T cell samples, with an average of roughly 3.5 million total reads per sample. Sorted cells were lysed in RLT buffer, and RNA was extracted using DNase-treated RNeasy Micro or Mini kits according to cell number. Each cell subset was processed separately to prevent cross-contamination, with patient and healthy donor samples processed together. The immunoSEQ multiplex PCR was used to amplify TCRB sequences from cDNA, generating 87-bp fragments that spanned the CDR3 region. The amplicons were sequenced using the Illumina HiSeq platform. Per the source publication's procedure: Synthetic template baselines were used to correct PCR bias computationally, reads within Hamming distance 2 were collapsed together, and singletons that could not be merged were discarded. By aligning reads against IMGT, V, D and J genes, CDR3 length, and insertions or deletions at six rearrangement sites were assigned. Clonotype counts were normalized to sorted cell number within each subset before computing true diversity and Gini coefficients with the tcR R package. Repertoire sharing was quantified using the overlap coefficient calculated on TCRB nucleotide sequences. As a proxy for the pre-selection repertoire, out-of-frame TCRB sequences from naive cells were analyzed. TCRdb obtained this table from immuneACCESS and retained in-frame rearrangements with V and J assigned. These tables miss some clones; where compared with another copy, unresolved V genes account for less than half of the shortfall, and the remainder is unexplained. The V and J calls and clone size were taken over from that table, and D and trimming were inferred from the DNA. Present in this sample are roughly 280,000 clones, around 22% of which were seen just once. 0.012% of the sample goes to the ten largest clones.

Here the chain combines TRBV30 and TRBJ2-7; TRBD2 agrees with 7 junctional bases. This clonotype was obtained from a woman aged 30 to 39 with type 1 diabetes. Sequences were obtained from naive CD4+ T cells from blood. The intended sense of this specimen's cell subset or site label: true naive CD4+ T cells. Read as DNA, the sequence is TGTGCCTGGAGTGTTCCCCCACTAGGGAGGGGTGGCTACGAGCAGTACTTC. Translated, this gives CAWSVPPLGRGGYEQYF.